This T cell receptor beta chain was obtained from a study of long-term antiretroviral therapy in people with HIV. Findings and limits, study-wide: Dominating the repertoire at all time points were the clones that expanded before ART. Relative to transplant donor controls, diversity remained lower despite increasing after ART.

At survey level, the immunoSEQ assay was run in its v3.0 version. The repertoire was sequenced with immunoSEQ multiplex PCR; TCRdb's copy has only in-frame clones and lacks some. Of tens of thousands of clones in the sample, about 96% were seen once. Germline CDR1 is LNHDA and CDR2 is SQIVND (reference sequence). The CDR3 totals 13 residues. V gave up 5 bases and J gave up 1 base, with 8 bases separating them. As for this clone: The antigen remains undetermined.

This TCR derives from a man under 40 with HIV. Here the sequenced sample was unsorted PBMCs, taken 6 to 6.5 years after starting antiretroviral therapy. V and J are TRBV19 and TRBJ2-5, with unresolved D. The CDR3 DNA reads as TGTGCCAGTAGTGTGGGAAGCCAAGAGACCCAGTACTTC. It translates to CASSVGSQETQYF.